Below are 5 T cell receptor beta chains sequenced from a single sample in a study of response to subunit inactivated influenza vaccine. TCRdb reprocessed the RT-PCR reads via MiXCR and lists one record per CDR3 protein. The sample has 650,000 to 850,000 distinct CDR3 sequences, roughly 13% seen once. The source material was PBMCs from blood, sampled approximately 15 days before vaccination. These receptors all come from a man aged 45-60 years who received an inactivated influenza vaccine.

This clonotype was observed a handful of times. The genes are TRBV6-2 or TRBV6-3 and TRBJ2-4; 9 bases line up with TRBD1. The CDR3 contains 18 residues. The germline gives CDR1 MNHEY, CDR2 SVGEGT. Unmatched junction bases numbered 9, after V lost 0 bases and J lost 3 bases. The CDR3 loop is CASSYSIDGTGIKNIQYF. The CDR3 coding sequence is TGTGCCAGCAGTTACTCGATCGATGGGACAGGGATCAAAAACATTCAGTACTTC.

The CDR3 DNA sequence: TGCGCCAGCAGCTCCGGGACAGGCATTCTAAGCGAGCAGTACTTC. Its translation is CASSSGTGILSEQYF. The chain uses TRBV4-3 and TRBJ2-7; 8 bases align to TRBD1. The V gene's germline CDR1 is LGHNA and CDR2 YSLEER. The V and J ends lost 5 bases and 6 bases, in that order; junction bases with no gene match: 12. The length of the CDR3 is 15 residues.

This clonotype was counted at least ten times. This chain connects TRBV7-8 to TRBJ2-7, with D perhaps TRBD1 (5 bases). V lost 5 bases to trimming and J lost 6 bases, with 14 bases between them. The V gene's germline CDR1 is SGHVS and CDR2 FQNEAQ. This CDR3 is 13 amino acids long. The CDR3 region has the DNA TGTGCCAGCAGCACCCGACAGCCCCCCGAGCAGTACTTC. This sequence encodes CASSTRQPPEQYF.

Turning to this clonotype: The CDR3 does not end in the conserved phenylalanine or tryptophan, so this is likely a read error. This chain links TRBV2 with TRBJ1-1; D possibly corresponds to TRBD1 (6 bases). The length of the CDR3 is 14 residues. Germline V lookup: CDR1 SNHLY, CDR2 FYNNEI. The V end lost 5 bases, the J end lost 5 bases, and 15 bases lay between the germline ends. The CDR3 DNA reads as TGTGCCAGCAGTAAACAGGGCTCGGAGACTGAAGCTTTCTCT. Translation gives CASSKQGSETEAFS.

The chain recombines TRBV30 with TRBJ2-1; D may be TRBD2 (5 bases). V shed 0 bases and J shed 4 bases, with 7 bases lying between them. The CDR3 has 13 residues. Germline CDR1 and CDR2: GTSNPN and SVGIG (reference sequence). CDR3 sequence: CAWSVEGYNEQFF. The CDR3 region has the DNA TGTGCCTGGAGTGTAGAGGGTTACAATGAGCAGTTCTTC.